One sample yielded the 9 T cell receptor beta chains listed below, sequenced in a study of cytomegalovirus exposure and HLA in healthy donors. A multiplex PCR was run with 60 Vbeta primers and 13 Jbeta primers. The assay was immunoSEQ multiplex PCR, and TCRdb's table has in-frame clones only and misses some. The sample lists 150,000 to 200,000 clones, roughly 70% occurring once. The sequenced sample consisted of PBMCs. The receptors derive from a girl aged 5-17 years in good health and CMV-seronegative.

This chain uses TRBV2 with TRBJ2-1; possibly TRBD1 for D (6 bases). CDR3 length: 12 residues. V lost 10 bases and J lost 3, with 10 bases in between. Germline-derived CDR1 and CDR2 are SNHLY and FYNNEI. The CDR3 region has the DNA TGTGCCACCCCGGACAGCTACAATGAGCAGTTCTTC. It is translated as CATPDSYNEQFF. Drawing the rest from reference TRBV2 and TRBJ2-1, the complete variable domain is EPEVTQTPSHQVTQMGQEVILRCVPISNHLYFYWYRQILGQKVEFLVSFYNNEISEKSEIFDDQFSVERPDGSNFTLKIRSTKLEDSAMYFCATPDSYNEQFFGPGTRLTVL.

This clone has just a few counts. The CDR3 loop reads CASSERAGYEQYF. The CDR3 DNA reads as TGTGCCAGCAGTGAGCGGGCAGGCTACGAGCAGTACTTC. The chain joins TRBV6-1 to TRBJ2-7; a possible D gene is TRBD2 (5 bases). The germline V gene has CDR1 MNHNS and CDR2 SASEGT. V shed 3 bases and J shed 3 bases, with 9 bases lying between them. This CDR3 region has 13 residues.

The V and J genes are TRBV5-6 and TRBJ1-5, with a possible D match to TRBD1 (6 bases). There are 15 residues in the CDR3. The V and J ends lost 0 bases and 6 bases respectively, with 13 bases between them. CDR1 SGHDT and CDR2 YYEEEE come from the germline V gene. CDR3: CASSLATGLGQPQHF. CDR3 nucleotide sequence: TGTGCCAGCAGCTTGGCGACAGGTTTAGGTCAGCCCCAGCATTTT.

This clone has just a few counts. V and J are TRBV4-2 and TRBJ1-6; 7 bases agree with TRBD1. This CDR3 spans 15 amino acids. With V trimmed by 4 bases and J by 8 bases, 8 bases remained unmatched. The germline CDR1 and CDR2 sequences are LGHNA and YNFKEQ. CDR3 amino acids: CASSRQQGSDSPLHF. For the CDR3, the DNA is TGTGCCAGCAGCCGACAACAGGGGAGTGATTCACCCCTCCACTTT.

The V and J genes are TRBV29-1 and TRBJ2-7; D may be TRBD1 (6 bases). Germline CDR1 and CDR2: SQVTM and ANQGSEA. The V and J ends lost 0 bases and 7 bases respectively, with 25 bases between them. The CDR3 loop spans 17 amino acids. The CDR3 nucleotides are TGCAGCGTTGAAGAGGCCCAACAGGAGTGGGGGCCCTGGGAGCAGTACTTC. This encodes CSVEEAQQEWGPWEQYF.

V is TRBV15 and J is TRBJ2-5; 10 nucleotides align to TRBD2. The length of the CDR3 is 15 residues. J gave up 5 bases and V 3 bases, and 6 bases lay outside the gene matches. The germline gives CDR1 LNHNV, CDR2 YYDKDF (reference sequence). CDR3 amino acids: CATSRSGGASETQYF. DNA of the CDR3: TGTGCCACCAGCAGGAGCGGGGGGGCCTCGGAGACCCAGTACTTC.

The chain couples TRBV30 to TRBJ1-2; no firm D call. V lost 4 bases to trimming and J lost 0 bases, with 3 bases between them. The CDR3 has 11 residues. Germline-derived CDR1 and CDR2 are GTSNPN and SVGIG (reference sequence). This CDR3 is CAWIANYGYTF. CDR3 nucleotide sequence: TGTGCCTGGATAGCTAACTATGGCTACACCTTC.

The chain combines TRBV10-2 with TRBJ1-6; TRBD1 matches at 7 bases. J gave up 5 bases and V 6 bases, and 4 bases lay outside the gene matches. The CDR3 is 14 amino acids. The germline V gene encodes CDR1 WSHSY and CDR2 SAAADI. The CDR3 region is CASRVGGHNSPLHF. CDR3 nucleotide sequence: TGCGCCAGCAGGGTAGGGGGCCATAATTCACCCCTCCACTTT.

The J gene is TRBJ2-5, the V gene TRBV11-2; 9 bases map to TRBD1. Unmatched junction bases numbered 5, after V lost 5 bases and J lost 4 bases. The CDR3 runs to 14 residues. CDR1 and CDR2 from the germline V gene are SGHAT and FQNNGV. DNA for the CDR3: TGTGCCAGCAGCCCTACAGGGGGCAGAGAGACCCAGTACTTC. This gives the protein CASSPTGGRETQYF.